A selection of T cell receptor beta chains follows, all from one sample in a study of shared clonotypes between healthy human individuals. The protocol was immunoSEQ multiplex PCR, while the TCRdb copy is restricted to in-frame clones and leaves out a portion. The sample lists about 2 million clones, approximately 94% occurring once. Sequenced input: naive CD8+ T cells sorted from blood. Every receptor here comes from a man in his late teens or twenties in good health. The CDR3 runs from the conserved cysteine through the conserved F or W. The order of the fields is V gene, clone size, J gene, CDR3 length, D gene, CDR3 protein, CDR3 DNA. D genes are given only for firm matches. The size field is filled for only some rows; it gives once, few, many or a size class.

V gene: TRBV2; clone size: NA; J gene: TRBJ2-3; CDR3 length: 14; D gene: NA; CDR3 protein: CASTGILGTDTQYF; CDR3 DNA: TGTGCCAGCACAGGGATTTTGGGCACAGATACGCAGTATTTT
V gene: TRBV23-1; clone size: NA; J gene: TRBJ1-1; CDR3 length: 16; D gene: NA; CDR3 protein: CASSHHDVEAGTEAFF; CDR3 DNA: TGCGCCAGCAGTCATCACGACGTGGAGGCGGGCACTGAAGCTTTCTTT
V gene: TRBV25-1; clone size: once; J gene: TRBJ1-6; CDR3 length: 15; D gene: NA; CDR3 protein: CASSERGGSNSPLHF; CDR3 DNA: TGTGCCAGCAGTGAAAGGGGGGGGTCGAATTCACCCCTCCACTTT
V gene: TRBV9; clone size: NA; J gene: TRBJ2-7; CDR3 length: 16; D gene: NA; CDR3 protein: CASSVEGPRGRNEQYF; CDR3 DNA: TGTGCCAGCAGCGTAGAAGGTCCCAGGGGTCGGAACGAGCAGTACTTC
V gene: TRBV7-9; clone size: NA; J gene: TRBJ2-3; CDR3 length: 17; D gene: TRBD2; CDR3 protein: CASSSGLAGGQGDTQYF; CDR3 DNA: TGTGCCAGCAGCTCCGGACTAGCGGGGGGGCAGGGAGATACGCAGTATTTT
V gene: TRBV28; clone size: once; J gene: TRBJ1-5; CDR3 length: 13; D gene: NA; CDR3 protein: CASSLGVRQPQHF; CDR3 DNA: TGTGCCAGCAGTTTAGGTGTTCGTCAGCCCCAGCATTTT
V gene: TRBV28; clone size: NA; J gene: TRBJ1-5; CDR3 length: 13; D gene: NA; CDR3 protein: CASSRGLFQPQHF; CDR3 DNA: TGTGCCAGCAGCCGGGGTTTATTTCAGCCCCAGCATTTT
V gene: TRBV4-1; clone size: NA; J gene: TRBJ2-7; CDR3 length: 16; D gene: TRBD1; CDR3 protein: CASSQASGTGVYEQYF; CDR3 DNA: TGCGCCAGCAGCCAGGCTTCCGGGACAGGGGTCTACGAGCAGTACTTC
V gene: TRBV28; clone size: NA; J gene: TRBJ2-3; CDR3 length: 11; D gene: TRBD2; CDR3 protein: CATSRGGRQYF; CDR3 DNA: TGTGCCACTTCTCGGGGAGGGCGGCAGTATTTT
V gene: TRBV19; clone size: NA; J gene: TRBJ2-7; CDR3 length: 15; D gene: TRBD1; CDR3 protein: CASSSGQGFTYEQYF; CDR3 DNA: TGTGCCAGTAGTTCCGGACAGGGATTCACCTACGAGCAGTACTTC
V gene: TRBV6-1; clone size: NA; J gene: TRBJ2-7; CDR3 length: 14; D gene: TRBD1; CDR3 protein: CASSHRDRGYEQYF; CDR3 DNA: TGTGCCAGCAGTCACCGGGACAGGGGCTACGAGCAGTACTTC
V gene: TRBV10-1; clone size: NA; J gene: TRBJ1-1; CDR3 length: 15; D gene: NA; CDR3 protein: CASSEFTGFGTEAFF; CDR3 DNA: TGCGCCAGCAGTGAGTTCACGGGGTTCGGCACTGAAGCTTTCTTT
V gene: TRBV27; clone size: NA; J gene: TRBJ2-1; CDR3 length: 17; D gene: TRBD2; CDR3 protein: CASSSLGTSGIYNEQFF; CDR3 DNA: TGTGCCAGCAGTTCGCTCGGGACTAGCGGAATCTACAATGAGCAGTTCTTC
V gene: TRBV20-1; clone size: NA; J gene: TRBJ2-7; CDR3 length: 11; D gene: NA; CDR3 protein: CSARGGNEQYF; CDR3 DNA: TGCAGTGCTAGAGGGGGCAACGAGCAGTACTTC